A selection of T cell receptor beta chains follows, all from one sample in a study of blood T cell repertoires in COVID-19. Using immunoSEQ multiplex PCR, the repertoire was profiled, and TCRdb retains in-frame clones only, with some absent. Of 120,000 to 150,000 clones listed, around 81% were seen once; the top ten hold roughly 2.9%. Sequenced input: peripheral blood. Receptors were obtained from a woman aged 40-49 years with active or convalescent COVID-19. Each CDR3 is given with its conserved first and last residue. Fields, in order: clone size, J gene, V gene, D gene, CDR3 DNA, CDR3 protein. The D gene is left open where the match is weak. Clone size is shown for a subset of rows, as once, few, many or a class of expanded clone.

.	TRBJ2-2	TRBV15	.	TGTGCCACCAGCCTAGCGAGGTCCGGGGAGCTGTTTTTT	CATSLARSGELFF
once	TRBJ1-3	TRBV6-2/TRBV6-3	.	TGTGCCAGCAGTTATAGTAGGGGAAGATTGACTGGAAACACCATATATTTT	CASSYSRGRLTGNTIYF
.	TRBJ1-2	TRBV5-6	.	TGTGCCAGCAGCTTGCACGACGCGGGGGCAAACTATGGCTACACCTTC	CASSLHDAGANYGYTF
.	TRBJ2-2	TRBV19	TRBD1	TGTGCCAGTATCAATTTCCGGGACAGGGGCTCCGGGGAGCTGTTTTTT	CASINFRDRGSGELFF
.	TRBJ2-7	TRBV27	.	TGTGCCAGCAGTTTCCCGACAGGTAACGAGCAGTACTTC	CASSFPTGNEQYF
.	TRBJ2-5	TRBV7-9	TRBD2	TGTGCCAGCAGCCTTCGGGCGGGAGCAGGAGGAGAGACCCAGTACTTC	CASSLRAGAGGETQYF
.	TRBJ1-5	TRBV28	.	TGTGCCAGCAGTTTAATGGGAGGCGGTCAGCCCCAGCATTTT	CASSLMGGGQPQHF
.	TRBJ1-1	TRBV21-1	.	TGTGCCAGCAGCAAAGCGCTTTTCGGGACAGGGCCTTGGACTGAAGCTTTCTTT	CASSKALFGTGPWTEAFF
.	TRBJ2-6	TRBV5-1	.	TGCGCCAGCACGGTGCAGGGGTTAACCTCTGGGGCCAACGTCCTGACTTTC	CASTVQGLTSGANVLTF
.	TRBJ2-1	TRBV9	.	TGTGCCAGCAGCGGGGAATTGGACTTCGGGTCCTACAATGAGCAGTTCTTC	CASSGELDFGSYNEQFF
.	TRBJ1-3	TRBV28	.	TGTGCCAGCAGGGAAGCAGGGTTTTCTGGAAACACCATATATTTT	CASREAGFSGNTIYF
.	TRBJ2-3	TRBV6-1	.	TGTGCCAGCAGTGAGGACTCGACGGGAACAGATACGCAGTATTTT	CASSEDSTGTDTQYF
.	TRBJ1-5	TRBV27	TRBD1	TGTGCCAGCAGTTCCAGACAGGGGGCGAGCAATCAGCCCCAGCATTTT	CASSSRQGASNQPQHF
.	TRBJ2-5	TRBV24-1	.	TGTGCCACCAGTGATTTGAGGACATCTCCCCCAGAGACCCAGTACTTC	CATSDLRTSPPETQYF
.	TRBJ2-2	TRBV5-5	TRBD2	TGTGCCAGCAGCCCAGGGAGGGGTTTGGCCGGGGAGCTGTTTTTT	CASSPGRGLAGELFF
.	TRBJ1-3	TRBV19	TRBD1	TGTGCCAGTTCCGGGACAGCTGCTGGAAACACCATATATTTT	CASSGTAAGNTIYF
.	TRBJ1-1	TRBV2	.	TGTGCCAGCAGACCGACTGGAAACACTGAAGCTTTCTTT	CASRPTGNTEAFF
.	TRBJ1-3	TRBV5-1	TRBD1	TGCGCCAGCAGCTTCCAGGGGGCTACTGGAAACACCATATATTTT	CASSFQGATGNTIYF
.	TRBJ1-1	TRBV7-9	.	TGTGCCAGCAGCTTATCCTCCGACAGCACTGAAGCTTTCTTT	CASSLSSDSTEAFF
.	TRBJ2-3	TRBV28	TRBD2	TGTGCCAGCAGTATGATAGCGGGAGGTCCATATACGCAGTATTTT	CASSMIAGGPYTQYF
.	TRBJ1-3	TRBV5-6	.	TGTGCCAGCAGCTGGACTATCTCTGGAAACACCATATATTTT	CASSWTISGNTIYF
.	TRBJ2-1	TRBV5-1	TRBD1	TGCGCCAGCAGCCCAGGGACAGTCTCCTACAATGAGCAGTTCTTC	CASSPGTVSYNEQFF
once	TRBJ2-6	TRBV28	TRBD2	TGTGCCAGCACTTCCCGTCTCGGGGCGGGAGACTCTGGGGCCAACGTCCTGACTTTC	CASTSRLGAGDSGANVLTF
.	TRBJ1-1	TRBV7-2	TRBD1	TGTGCCAGCAGCTTCACGGGACAGGGGGCGACTGAAGCTTTCTTT	CASSFTGQGATEAFF
.	TRBJ2-1	TRBV29-1	TRBD1	TGCAGCGTGGATCGGACAGGGGGGCGGAATGAGCAGTTCTTC	CSVDRTGGRNEQFF
.	TRBJ1-5	TRBV30	TRBD1	TGTGCCTGGAGTGTTCGGACAGGGTATCGGCCTAAGCCCCAGCATTTT	CAWSVRTGYRPKPQHF
.	TRBJ2-1	TRBV18	TRBD1	TGTGCCAGCTCACCAACGGGACAGAGTAGGTACAATGAGCAGTTCTTC	CASSPTGQSRYNEQFF
.	TRBJ2-4	TRBV3-1/TRBV3-2	.	TGTGCCAGCAGCCAGTATCTCGAGGGCATTCAGTACTTC	CASSQYLEGIQYF
.	TRBJ2-7	TRBV28	.	TGTGCCAGCAGTCCCTCCTCCTACGAGCAGTACTTC	CASSPSSYEQYF
.	TRBJ2-5	TRBV9	.	TGTGCCAGCAGCGTGACAGGTTCGCAAGAGACCCAGTACTTC	CASSVTGSQETQYF
once	TRBJ2-7	TRBV27	.	TGTGCCAGCAGTTTACAGGGAGGTGAGCAGTACTTC	CASSLQGGEQYF
.	TRBJ2-5	TRBV21-1	.	TGTGCCAAATTGACCGGAGACGTGGAGACCCAGTACTTC	CAKLTGDVETQYF
once	TRBJ2-1	TRBV19	TRBD2	TGTGCCAGTAGTATTGAAGAGGGGCTAGCGGGTTCCTACAATGAGCAGTTCTTC	CASSIEEGLAGSYNEQFF
.	TRBJ2-7	TRBV5-1	TRBD1	TGCGCCAGCAGCTCGACGGCCGGGACAGGATCCTACGAGCAGTACTTC	CASSSTAGTGSYEQYF
.	TRBJ1-5	TRBV21-1	.	TGTGCCAGCAGCAAAGGTGGCGGAGCCGACTCCAATCAGCCCCAGCATTTT	CASSKGGGADSNQPQHF
once	TRBJ1-1	TRBV19	TRBD1	TGTGCCAGTAGGAATGTAGTGGACAGGCTGAACACTGAAGCTTTCTTT	CASRNVVDRLNTEAFF
.	TRBJ2-1	TRBV5-5	.	TGTGCCAGCAGTCCAGGGTACTACAATGAGCAGTTCTTC	CASSPGYYNEQFF
once	TRBJ1-1	TRBV9	.	TGTGCCAGCAGCGTAGAGGGCGGGGGATCGGCTACTGAAGCTTTCTTT	CASSVEGGGSATEAFF
.	TRBJ2-1	TRBV28	TRBD2	TGTGCCAGCAGTCTAGCCCCTGCGACTAGCGGGATCTACAATGAGCAGTTCTTC	CASSLAPATSGIYNEQFF
few	TRBJ2-1	TRBV18	.	TGTGCCAGCTCACCGGGGGGGGCCGACAATGAGCAGTTCTTC	CASSPGGADNEQFF
.	TRBJ1-5	TRBV27	.	TGTGCCAGCACAAGCGGGAATCAGCCCCAGCATTTT	CASTSGNQPQHF
.	TRBJ2-7	TRBV5-1	TRBD2	TGCGCCAGCAGCCAAGCGGGGCTTCGCTACGAGCAGTACTTC	CASSQAGLRYEQYF